The source of this T cell receptor (beta chain) is a study of OX40 agonist ivuxolimab in advanced cancers. Sequencing used immunoSEQ multiplex PCR; TCRdb keeps in-frame clones, though not all of them. The sample shows 55,000 to 95,000 clones, about 90% of them seen only once. This clone was found a few times. Per germline, CDR1 SGHNT and CDR2 YENEEA. V was shortened by 5 bases and J by 0 bases, with 10 bases between the two germline ends. The CDR3 consists of 15 residues. The rearrangement joins TRBV11-3 to TRBJ2-2; D perhaps matches TRBD1 (5 bases). This receptor was identified in an adult with an advanced solid tumor such as melanoma, head and neck, liver or kidney cancer. Specimen: CD4+ or CD8+ T cells sorted from blood, collected in a trial of the OX40 agonist ivuxolimab. The DNA for the CDR3 is TGTGCCAGCAGCCCCCTGACAGCGAACACCGGGGAGCTGTTTTTT. It translates to CASSPLTANTGELFF. Full variable domain (remainder filled in from reference TRBV11-3 and TRBJ2-2): EAGVVQSPRYKIIEKKQPVAFWCNPISGHNTLYWYLQNLGQGPELLIRYENEEAVDDSQLPKDRFSAERLKGVDSTLKIQPAELGDSAVYLCASSPLTANTGELFFGEGSRLTVL.